This T cell receptor beta chain was captured by sequencing in a study of T-cell memory formation after mild COVID-19. Study outcomes and limitations: The study detected some responding clones in pre-infection memory, suggesting cross-reactive memory joined.

Constant-segment primers were used for 5'RACE, and the resulting TCR alpha and TCR beta cDNA libraries carried sample barcodes and UMIs. TCRdb ran MiXCR on the 5' RACE reads and lists one entry per CDR3 protein. The data hold about 400,000 distinct CDR3 sequences, with roughly 18% observed a single time. V was pared by 5 bases and J by 4 bases, with 16 bases between. There are 15 residues in the CDR3. The germline V gene has CDR1 LGHNT and CDR2 FRNRAP. Turning to this clonotype: Its antigen is not known.

The sequencing input was PBMCs or a T cell subset sorted from them (not recorded which). The rearrangement links TRBV12-5 to TRBJ2-3, with no clear D. This clonotype was sampled from a man between 18 and 29 years old who had mild COVID-19 (a few samples of this study predate the infection). Cell type and time point are not known. The CDR3 bases are TGTGCTAGTGGTGTTACGGCGGACCGGGCAGATACGCAGTATTTT. It encodes CASGVTADRADTQYF.